This passage covers 31 T cell receptor beta chains from one sample sequenced in a study of CD8+CD57+ T cells in acquired aplastic anemia. Genomic DNA served as template for TCR beta VDJ and CDR3 profiling. TCRdb passed the reads through MiXCR, listing each CDR3 protein once. The sample contains over 150,000 distinct CDR3 sequences, approximately 52% of which appear only once. The sequencing sample was made of sorted CD4+, CD8+, or CD8+CD57+ T cells (not recorded which) from PBMCs. All receptors derive from a human donor in good health, serving as a control.

V gene TRBV20-1 combines with J gene TRBJ1-2, with 8 bases aligning to TRBD1. The CDR3 has 11 residues. With 6 bases clipped from V and 4 bases from J, the junction kept 1 base outside the gene matches. Germline V gives CDR1 DFQATT, CDR2 SNEGSKA (reference sequence). In DNA form, the CDR3 reads TGCAGTGCCACAGGGGGCTATGGCTACACCTTC. It codes for CSATGGYGYTF.

This chain links TRBV29-1 with TRBJ2-3, with 8 bases matching TRBD1. The length of the CDR3 is 13 residues. J was trimmed by 5 bases and V by 3 bases; bases with no gene match: 4. Germline-derived CDR1 and CDR2 are SQVTM and ANQGSEA. CDR3: CSVETGTGDTQYF. DNA for the CDR3: TGCAGCGTTGAGACAGGGACAGGAGATACGCAGTATTTT.

The chain uses TRBV7-9 and TRBJ1-1; no reliable D call. Germline V gene sequence: CDR1 SEHNR, CDR2 FQNEAQ (reference sequence). The CDR3 is 11 residues long. The V and J ends lost 6 bases and 5 bases respectively, with 7 bases between them. CDR3 loop: CASSVSTEAFF. The CDR3, as DNA: TGTGCCAGCAGTGTAAGTACTGAAGCTTTCTTT.

This clonotype has only one observation. V usage is TRBV18 and J usage is TRBJ2-5, with 9 bases that match TRBD1. Germline V gene lookup returns CDR1 KGHSH and CDR2 LQKENI. CDR3 length: 15 amino acids. The V gene end was trimmed by 1 base and the J gene end by 1 base; junction bases not matched to a gene: 1. The CDR3 loop is CASSPLGQGQETQYF. In DNA form, the CDR3 reads TGTGCCAGCTCACCACTGGGACAGGGCCAAGAGACCCAGTACTTC. The variable domain in full, with the rest retrieved from reference TRBV18 and TRBJ2-5, is NAGVMQNPRHLVRRRGQEARLRCSPMKGHSHVYWYRQLPEEGLKFMVYLQKENIIDESGMPKERFSAEFPKEGPSILRIQQVVRGDSAAYFCASSPLGQGQETQYFGPGTRLLVL.

This chain uses TRBV20-1 with TRBJ2-3, with 10 bases identical to TRBD2. The ends lost 7 bases at V and 5 bases at J; junction bases unmatched: 9. The CDR3 is made up of 14 amino acids. Germline V gene lookup returns CDR1 DFQATT and CDR2 SNEGSKA (reference sequence). For the CDR3, the DNA is TGCAGTGAGACCCAGCGGGGGGGCGGAGATACGCAGTATTTT. Translating it yields CSETQRGGGDTQYF.

About this clonotype: A much bigger clone sits one base away, suggesting this may be a read error. The V gene is TRBV20-1, the J gene TRBJ2-7, with D perhaps assigned TRBD1 or TRBD2 (5 bases each). V gave up 4 bases and J gave up 7 bases, with 14 bases separating them. Germline V gene data show CDR1 as DFQATT and CDR2 as SNEGSKA (reference sequence). CDR3 length: 12 amino acids. The CDR3 loop is CSATGAQGEQYF. The CDR3 DNA reads as TGCAGTGCTACCGGGGCCCAAGGGGAGCAGTACTTC.

Regarding this clonotype: Since a much larger clone is just one base distant, this may be a read error. This sequence joins TRBV10-3 and TRBJ1-1; D unresolved. Germline lookup yields CDR1 ENHRY and CDR2 SYGVKD. The CDR3 totals 14 residues. V lost 5 bases and J 1 base, leaving 11 bases between the germline ends. The CDR3 bases are TGTGCCATCAGTTGGTCAGTCCCGAACACTGAAGCTTTCTTT. Protein sequence: CAISWSVPNTEAFF.

The chain is built from TRBV7-2 and TRBJ1-5; D not certain. CDR3 size: 13 residues. Deletions cut 6 bases from V and 10 bases from J, with 16 bases between. The germline V gene encodes CDR1 SGHTA and CDR2 FQGNSA. For the CDR3, the DNA is TGTGCCAGCAGTCCCGGGCAGAGTTTTCCCCAGCATTTT. This translates into CASSPGQSFPQHF.

V gene TRBV7-2 combines with J gene TRBJ2-3; D might be TRBD2 (6 bases). Germline lookup yields CDR1 SGHTA and CDR2 FQGNSA. CDR3 size: 13 residues. Trimming shortened V by 11 bases and J by 2 bases, and 14 bases separated the two germline ends. Here the CDR3 DNA reads TGTGCCGGGGGGAATCTGGCCACAGATACGCAGTATTTT. Protein product: CAGGNLATDTQYF.

This clonotype was seen ten or more times. This chain links TRBV20-1 with TRBJ2-1, with 7 bases identical to TRBD2. This CDR3 comprises 16 residues. Per germline, CDR1 DFQATT and CDR2 SNEGSKA (reference sequence). The junction had 12 bases not matched to a gene; V was cut back by 0 bases and J by 7 bases. The CDR3 nucleotides read TGCAGTGCTAGAGACATTATGGGGGGGGACTTAAATGAGCAGTTCTTC. Translation gives CSARDIMGGDLNEQFF.

This clonotype was found many times. V is TRBV6-2 or TRBV6-3 and J is TRBJ2-3, with TRBD1 matching 10 bases. CDR1 and CDR2 from the germline V gene are MNHEY and SVGEGT. The CDR3 loop spans 17 amino acids. Trimming cost V 0 bases and J 1 base; bases outside gene matches: 4. The CDR3 sequence is CASSYSGGQGRTDTQYF. In nucleotides, the CDR3 is TGTGCCAGCAGTTACTCTGGGGGACAGGGGCGCACAGATACGCAGTATTTT.

The chain couples TRBV6-4 to TRBJ2-5; 12 bases line up with TRBD2. J gave up 2 bases and V 6 bases, and 4 bases lay outside the gene matches. Germline loops: CDR1 MRHNA, CDR2 SNTAGT. The CDR3 consists of 15 residues. CDR3 protein: CASRLTSGGQETQYF. CDR3 bases: TGTGCCAGCAGGCTGACTAGCGGGGGACAAGAGACCCAGTACTTC.

V usage is TRBV7-3 and J usage is TRBJ1-2; 8 nucleotides agree with TRBD1. Looked up from germline, CDR1 is SGHTA and CDR2 is FQGTGA. V was clipped by 4 bases and J by 4 bases; unmatched bases: 5. The CDR3 spans 14 residues. As DNA, the CDR3 is TGTGCCAGCAGCTCCTTGACAGGGGCCTATGGCTACACCTTC. Protein product: CASSSLTGAYGYTF. Full variable domain (remainder filled in from reference TRBV7-3 and TRBJ1-2): GAGVSQTPSNKVTEKGKYVELRCDPISGHTALYWYRQSLGQGPEFLIYFQGTGAADDSGLPNDRFFAVRPEGSVSTLKIQRTERGDSAVYLCASSSLTGAYGYTFGSGTRLTVV.

The V call is TRBV7-2, the J call TRBJ1-2; 7 nucleotides align to TRBD1. This CDR3 has 14 amino acids. Germline values: CDR1 SGHTA, CDR2 FQGNSA. Losses at the gene ends were 9 bases for V and 8 bases for J; bases not matched to a gene: 15. In DNA, the CDR3 is TGTGCCAGTGGGGAAGGGGGCAATTTTCGGGGCTACACCTTC. It yields the protein CASGEGGNFRGYTF.

This clonotype appeared many times. The chain uses TRBV7-2 and TRBJ2-3; D is perhaps TRBD2 (6 bases). Germline V gene data show CDR1 as SGHTA and CDR2 as FQGNSA. Trimming pared 6 bases from V and 1 base from J, leaving 11 bases between. The CDR3 spans 14 residues. The CDR3 is CASRSGGGTDTQYF. The CDR3 region has the DNA TGTGCCAGCAGATCCGGGGGTGGCACAGATACGCAGTATTTT.

A word on this clonotype: Its ends do not fully match the called genes, so a read error is possible. The V call is TRBV10-2, the J call TRBJ2-7, with TRBD1 identical over 12 bases. The CDR3 sequence is 18 residues long. CDR1 is WSHSY and CDR2 is SAAADI in the germline V gene. DNA of the CDR3: TGTGCCACCAGTTTCTGGGATGGGGACAGGGGGCGCGTGTACGAGCAGTACTTC. Its protein is CATSFWDGDRGRVYEQYF.

Notes on this clonotype: Here the CDR3 omits its conserved ending phenylalanine or tryptophan, so a read error is the likely source. The DNA is omitted, as the CDR3 cannot be located on it reliably, and the CDR3 follows TCRdb's listing. The rearrangement links TRBV20-1 to TRBJ1-3. Germline V gene data show CDR1 as DFQATT and CDR2 as SNEGSKA (reference sequence). The CDR3 spans 8 residues, counting both ends. The CDR3: CSARHPLR.

The chain recombines TRBV19 with TRBJ2-6, with 7 bases fitting TRBD1. CDR1 LNHDA and CDR2 SQIVND come from the germline V gene (reference sequence). With 6 bases clipped from V and 3 bases from J, the junction kept 5 bases outside the gene matches. The CDR3 is made up of 15 amino acids. Here the CDR3 DNA reads TGTGCCAGTAGGACCCAGGGGGTTGGGGCCAACGTCCTGACTTTC. This gives the protein CASRTQGVGANVLTF.

This clonotype occurred many times. V and J are TRBV19 and TRBJ2-1; 9 bases align to TRBD1. V was clipped by 3 bases and J by 6 bases; unmatched bases: 6. This CDR3 is 15 amino acids long. Germline-derived CDR1 and CDR2 are LNHDA and SQIVND (reference sequence). The CDR3, as DNA: TGTGCCAGTAGTATGTCGGGACAGGGAGGCAATGAGCAGTTCTTC. Translating gives CASSMSGQGGNEQFF.

This chain connects TRBV7-9 to TRBJ2-3; the match to TRBD2 covers 13 bases. V lost 4 bases to trimming and J lost 6 bases; unmatched junction nucleotides: 7. Germline CDR1 reads SEHNR; CDR2 reads FQNEAQ (reference sequence). The CDR3 is 16 residues long. The CDR3 here is CASSSRLAGGFDTQYF. The CDR3 nucleotides are TGTGCCAGCAGCTCAAGACTAGCGGGAGGATTCGATACGCAGTATTTT.

The chain carries TRBV6-1 and TRBJ2-7; no reliable D call. Trimming left V 8 bases short and J 3 bases short, with 8 bases between. The CDR3 consists of 11 residues. Germline values: CDR1 MNHNS, CDR2 SASEGT. CDR3 region: CASWHGYEQYF. CDR3 bases: TGTGCCAGCTGGCATGGCTACGAGCAGTACTTC.

This clonotype was counted many times. Germline and junction disagree at one end, which may indicate a read error. The rearrangement links TRBV5-1 to TRBJ1-2, with unresolved D. Germline V gene lookup returns CDR1 SGHRS and CDR2 YFSETQ. CDR3 length equals 10 residues. The CDR3 DNA follows: TGCGCCAGCAGCCGGGATGGCTACGCCTTC. Its protein is CASSRDGYAF.

This clonotype was found many times. This rearrangement joins TRBV15 to TRBJ1-2; 8 nucleotides align to TRBD1. The V gene's germline CDR1 is LNHNV and CDR2 YYDKDF (reference sequence). The trim removed 0 bases at V and 6 bases at J, leaving 3 bases unmatched. The CDR3 covers 14 residues. The CDR3 region is CATSRDQGADGYTF. CDR3 sequence (DNA): TGTGCCACCAGCAGAGATCAGGGGGCGGATGGCTACACCTTC.

The chain couples TRBV7-9 to TRBJ2-7; 12 positions match TRBD2. The V gene's germline CDR1 is SEHNR and CDR2 FQNEAQ (reference sequence). The length of the CDR3 is 15 residues. Unmatched junction bases numbered 4, after V lost 4 bases and J lost 3 bases. The CDR3 DNA reads TGTGCCAGCAGCTCCACTAGCGGGGGGCACTACGAGCAGTACTTC. The encoded protein is CASSSTSGGHYEQYF.

Of note for this clonotype: One junction end disagrees with the germline gene, perhaps due to a read error. This chain joins TRBV10-3 and TRBJ2-7, with 10 nucleotides matching TRBD1. The V gene's germline CDR1 is ENHRY and CDR2 SYGVKD. This CDR3 spans 17 amino acids. CDR3 sequence: CASSCSTGTGVSYEQYF. The CDR3 region has the DNA TGTGCCAGCAGTTGCTCGACCGGGACAGGGGTCTCCTACGAGCAGTACTTC.

This sequence joins TRBV11-3 and TRBJ2-1; 12 bases line up with TRBD2. Germline V gene data show CDR1 as SGHNT and CDR2 as YENEEA. V was pared by 1 base and J by 8 bases, with 3 bases of the junction left unmatched. The CDR3 is 15 residues long. The CDR3 sequence: CASSLASGGVHEQFF. CDR3 bases: TGTGCCAGCAGCTTAGCTAGCGGGGGGGTCCATGAGCAGTTCTTC.

This clonotype was counted a few times. This clone may be a read error of a much larger clone one base away. CDR3 nucleotide sequence: TGTGCCAGCGGTACGAGACAGCCCTATAATTCACCCCCCCACTTT. This codes for CASGTRQPYNSPPHF. The rearrangement uses TRBV6-5 and TRBJ1-6; weak D call: TRBD1 (5 bases). The CDR3 is 15 amino acids. The germline CDR1 and CDR2 sequences are MNHEY and SVGAGI.

In this sample, this clonotype turned up many times. The chain combines TRBV7-8 with TRBJ2-7, with D possibly TRBD1 on 7 matching bases. Trimming took 3 bases from V and 3 from J, leaving 24 bases between them. Germline V gene data show CDR1 as SGHVS and CDR2 as FQNEAQ. This CDR3 region has 18 residues. CDR3 DNA: TGTGCCAGCAGCTTCGCTAATGGGGCGGGACAGACCTTCTACGAGCAGTACTTC. It is translated as CASSFANGAGQTFYEQYF.

The chain uses TRBV7-9 and TRBJ2-2, with D tentatively TRBD1 (6 bases). V was shortened by 1 base and J by 3 bases, with 9 bases between the two germline ends. Germline CDR1 is SEHNR and CDR2 is FQNEAQ (reference sequence). This CDR3 has 15 residues. The CDR3 DNA sequence: TGTGCCAGCAGCTTAGTCCAGGGGCACACCGGGGAGCTGTTTTTT. The encoded protein is CASSLVQGHTGELFF. The full variable domain, rest sourced from reference TRBV7-9 and TRBJ2-2, is DTGVSQNPRHKITKRGQNVTFRCDPISEHNRLYWYRQTLGQGPEFLTYFQNEAQLEKSRLLSDRFSAERPKGSFSTLEIQRTEQGDSAMYLCASSLVQGHTGELFFGEGSRLTVL.

This clonotype was seen repeatedly, ten times or more. The chain combines TRBV6-1 with TRBJ1-6; the D is unclear. The germline V gene has CDR1 MNHNS and CDR2 SASEGT. The CDR3 spans 14 residues. V was shortened by 6 bases and J by 5 bases, with 11 bases between the two germline ends. The DNA of the CDR3 is TGTGCCAGCAGCTCACCCATCCATAATTCACCCCTCCACTTT. Residues: CASSSPIHNSPLHF.

This clonotype was observed a few times. The genes are TRBV2 and TRBJ1-2; tentative D call: TRBD1 (6 bases). V gave up 5 bases and J gave up 5 bases, with 15 bases separating them. This CDR3 spans 14 amino acids. CDR1 is SNHLY, CDR2 FYNNEI, per germline. DNA of the CDR3: TGTGCCAGCAGTCCTAGGGGGGACGAGTATGGCTACACCTTC. The encoded protein is CASSPRGDEYGYTF.